The entry below describes one T cell receptor (beta chain). Antigen unknown. Per the original data handling: A productive frequency of 2.59 x 10-5 was the lowest detectable. The table came from immunoSEQ multiplex PCR; TCRdb's copy has only in-frame clones and leaves some out. V and J calls and clone size are as listed in that table; D and trimming were resolved from the DNA. The table records roughly 26,000 clones, around 86% of them present only once. Germline V CDR1 and CDR2: SGHTA, FQGNSA. The CDR3 length is 16 residues. V lost 2 bases and J lost 3; bases outside the gene matches: 7. This sample is part of a study of STAT5B mutations in CD4+ large granular lymphocyte leukemia. Whole-study findings and limits: No patients shared main leukemic clonotypes, though roughly 27% appeared at low frequency elsewhere.

V and J are TRBV7-2 and TRBJ2-1, with 7 bases that match TRBD2. This receptor was taken from a human donor in good health. Input material: CD4+ T cells from blood buffy coats. Written as DNA, the CDR3 is TGTGCCAGCAGCTTAACCCCGGCTAGCGGCTACAATGAGCAGTTCTTC. It encodes CASSLTPASGYNEQFF. The entire variable domain, with the rest obtained from reference TRBV7-2 and TRBJ2-1, is as follows: GAGVSQSPSNKVTEKGKDVELRCDPISGHTALYWYRQSLGQGLEFLIYFQGNSAPDKSGLPSDRFSAERTGGSVSTLTIQRTQQEDSAVYLCASSLTPASGYNEQFFGPGTRLTVL.